This TCR beta chain appears in the sequencing data of a study of CD8 T cells in ankylosing spondylitis (dated by TCRdb to 2016 to 2017). About the investigation overall: The study set out to find disease-linked TCR variants by profiling T cell receptor beta repertoires in ankylosing spondylitis patients and healthy donors. The full study cohort comprised some 27 ankylosing spondylitis patients and approximately 100 healthy donors. Samples of peripheral blood were taken, and for ankylosing spondylitis patients, synovial fluid was collected as well. The paper's findings and limits, for the study overall: Some motif variants had previously been reported in the synovial fluid and blood of reactive arthritis patients, which suggests shared mechanisms of disease initiation. The disease-linked clones were reported to be significantly enriched in matched synovial fluid samples from ankylosing spondylitis patients. The disease-linked clones showed a CD8+ phenotype and occurred at relatively low frequencies in peripheral blood. A TCR beta motif made up of several highly homologous amino acid variants appeared to be characteristic of blood from ankylosing spondylitis patients.

This sample was sequenced with an Illumina HiSeq 2500. TCR beta libraries were prepared by quantitative 5'-RACE with molecular barcodes. As for how the authors treated the data: To identify disease-linked TCR variants, a new computational method was used, one built on a probabilistic model of VDJ rearrangement. In-frame beta chains were kept once TCRdb had trimmed the public reads at Q25 with fastp and called clones with MiXCR. CDR3 protein sequences are deduplicated, and each keeps its most common genes and DNA. In this record, the V and J calls reflect TCRdb's handling and not the investigators' own analysis. Within this sample are around 130,000 distinct CDR3 sequences, with 7% of them counted one time only. The ten most abundant clones make up more than 9% of the sample. This clonotype has ten or more counts. This clone's antigen is unknown. No base quality values were provided; no much bigger clone lies one nucleotide off.

The receptor was derived from a male donor with ankylosing spondylitis or in good health (not recorded which). Sequenced material: blood, either unsorted or a sorted T cell fraction (not recorded which).

The CDR3 corresponds to CASSDTGDRGYTF. The nucleotide sequence reads TGTGCCAGCAGCGACACAGGGGACCGGGGCTACACCTTC. This chain is built from TRBV7-8 and TRBJ1-2; 7 bases in the middle match TRBD1. Spanning cysteine to phenylalanine, the CDR3 consists of 13 amino acids. The retained sequence is limited to the CDR3, 39 bases, with the frame set at the first base. From the germline V gene, CDR1 is SGHVS and CDR2 is FQNEAQ. V trim: 5 bases; J trim: 8 bases; unmatched bases: 8.